This T cell receptor (beta chain) was identified during a study of T-cell reconstitution after alpha-beta-depleted transplantation in children (dated by TCRdb to about 2016). Turning to the overall study: The study quantitatively tracked T-cell immune reconstitution after TCRalphabeta/CD19-depleted allogeneic hematopoietic cell transplantation in children using TCR repertoire profiling.

The CDR3 spans 12 residues, from the cysteine through the phenylalanine. CDR3 DNA only is kept here, 36 bases in frame from base 1. V is pared back by 4 bases and J by 13 bases, with 14 bases lying between the germline termini. The germline V gene supplies CDR1 SGHRS and CDR2 YFSETQ. Libraries were made using PCR. Instrument used: Illumina HiSeq 2500. TCR library preparation used molecular barcoding, with unique molecular identifiers applied to normalize quantification of the TCRbeta repertoire. Through fastp at Q25 and MiXCR, TCRdb rebuilt clones from the public reads, retaining in-frame beta chains. Identical CDR3 proteins give one entry, which carries the most common genes and DNA. For this sample the table gives some 280,000 distinct CDR3 sequences, of which nearly 10% were detected only once. The ten largest clones capture over 9.5% of the sample. The table lists this clonotype with a few counts. Its antigen is currently not known. Per-base qualities were not stored, and no clone one base away is much larger.

The V gene is TRBV5-1 and the J gene is TRBJ1-4; TRBD1 is possibly the D segment (5 matching bases). The sequencing used PBMCs from the stem cell graft donor, collected from the stem cell graft. This receptor was identified in a human donor who donated a stem cell graft to a child with SCID. The CDR3 here reads CASSGAFGTLFF. The DNA is as follows: TGCGCCAGCAGCGGAGCGTTCGGGACACTGTTTTTT. This CDR3, with the reference TRBV5-1 and TRBJ1-4 proteins standing in past its ends, gives the full variable domain KAGVTQTPRYLIKTRGQQVTLSCSPISGHRSVSWYQQTPGQGLQFLFEYFSETQRNKGNFPGRFSGRQFSNSRSEMNVSTLELGDSALYLCASSGAFGTLFFGSGTQLSVL.